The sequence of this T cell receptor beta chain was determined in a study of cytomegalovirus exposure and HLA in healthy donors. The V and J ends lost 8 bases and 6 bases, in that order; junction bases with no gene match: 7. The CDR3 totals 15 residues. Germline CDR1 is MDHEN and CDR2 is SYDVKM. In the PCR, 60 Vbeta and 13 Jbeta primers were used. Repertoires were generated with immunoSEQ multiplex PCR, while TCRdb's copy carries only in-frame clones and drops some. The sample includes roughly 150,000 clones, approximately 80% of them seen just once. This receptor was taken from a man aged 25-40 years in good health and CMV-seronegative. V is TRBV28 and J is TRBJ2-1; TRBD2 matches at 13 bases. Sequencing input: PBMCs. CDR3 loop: CASRTSGRWVNEQFF. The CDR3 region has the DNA TGTGCCAGCCGGACTAGCGGGAGATGGGTCAATGAGCAGTTCTTC.